Here is one TCR beta chain with its context. The data originate from a study of blood T cells in healthy people across ages. A second PCR of about 6 to 12 cycles used a sample-barcoded 5' primer and a J-beta primer mix. TCRdb reanalysed the 5' RACE reads using MiXCR and keeps one entry per CDR3 protein. Of about 780,000 distinct CDR3 sequences listed, about half were seen once; the top ten hold about a sixth. This TCR derives from a man at least 80 years old in good health. Input material: blood.

DNA for the CDR3: TGTGCCAGCAGCTTGGATACAGGGCAAGAGACCCAGTACTTC. Residues: CASSLDTGQETQYF. The genes are TRBV5-5 and TRBJ2-5, with D possibly TRBD1 on 6 matching bases. Trimming took off 0 bases at V and 2 bases at J, with 8 bases between the two ends. Per the germline V gene, CDR1 is SGHKS and CDR2 is YYEKEE (reference sequence). The CDR3 totals 14 residues.